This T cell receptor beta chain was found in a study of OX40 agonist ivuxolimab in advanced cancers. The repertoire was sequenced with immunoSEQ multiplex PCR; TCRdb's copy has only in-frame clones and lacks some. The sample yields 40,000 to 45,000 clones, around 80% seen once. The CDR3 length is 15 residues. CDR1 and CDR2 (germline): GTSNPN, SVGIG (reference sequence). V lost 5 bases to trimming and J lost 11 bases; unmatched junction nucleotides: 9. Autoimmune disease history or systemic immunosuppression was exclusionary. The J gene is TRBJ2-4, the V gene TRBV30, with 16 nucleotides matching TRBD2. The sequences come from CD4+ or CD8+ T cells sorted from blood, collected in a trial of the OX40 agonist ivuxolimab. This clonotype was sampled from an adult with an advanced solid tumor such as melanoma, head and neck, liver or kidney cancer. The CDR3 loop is CAWDSGLAGGPVQYF. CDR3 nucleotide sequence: TGTGCCTGGGACTCGGGACTAGCGGGAGGGCCGGTTCAGTACTTC.